This entry is about one T cell receptor (beta chain). Its target is not known. The protocol was immunoSEQ multiplex PCR, while the TCRdb copy is restricted to in-frame clones and leaves out a portion. The table has some 150,000 clones, roughly 92% seen once. The data belong to a study of T cell responses to AZD1222 COVID-19 vaccine. The study, taken as a whole, reports: Females made up more of the donors, who were largely white British, and clonal diversity may have come out too low. Baseline seropositives among AZD1222 recipients totaled only five to seven. Close to half of all spike-specific TCRs reportedly target regions of the variants that are unmutated. Vaccine-related CD4 TCRs covered spike, predominating at 160-218 and 743-854.

Germline lookup yields CDR1 SEHNR and CDR2 FQNEAQ (reference sequence). CDR3 length: 11 amino acids. Trimming left V 2 bases short and J 7 bases short, with 6 bases between. This clonotype originated in an adult in good health. The V call is TRBV7-9, the J call TRBJ2-7; possible D gene TRBD1, 5 bases. The specimen was peripheral blood, collected on day 0 of AZD1222 vaccination. CDR3 protein: CASSLRGEQYF. The CDR3 DNA sequence: TGTGCCAGCAGCTTAAGGGGAGAGCAGTACTTC.